The 15 T cell receptor beta chains below were found in one sample sequenced in a study of blood T cell repertoires in COVID-19. Repertoires were generated with immunoSEQ multiplex PCR, while TCRdb's copy carries only in-frame clones and drops some. The sample has under 65,000 clones, more than 80% seen once. Sequencing was performed on peripheral blood. The receptors stem from a woman of 80 years or more with active COVID-19.

V and J are TRBV7-9 and TRBJ1-1; maybe TRBD1 (5 bases). The CDR3 is 18 amino acids. Germline V lookup: CDR1 SEHNR, CDR2 FQNEAQ (reference sequence). Deletions cut 5 bases from V and 1 base from J, with 23 bases between. CDR3 region: CASSQGRGTGEPNTEAFF. The DNA for the CDR3 is TGTGCCAGCAGCCAAGGAAGGGGCACGGGGGAGCCGAACACTGAAGCTTTCTTT. Full variable domain (outside the CDR3, taken from reference TRBV7-9 and TRBJ1-1): DTGVSQNPRHKITKRGQNVTFRCDPISEHNRLYWYRQTLGQGPEFLTYFQNEAQLEKSRLLSDRFSAERPKGSFSTLEIQRTEQGDSAMYLCASSQGRGTGEPNTEAFFGQGTRLTVV.

This rearrangement joins TRBV12-3 or TRBV12-4 to TRBJ1-1, with D unclear. V lost 4 bases and J lost 5, with 8 bases in between. This CDR3 is 12 amino acids long. The CDR3 protein is CASSYGETEAFF. The CDR3 DNA is TGTGCCAGCAGTTACGGGGAAACTGAAGCTTTCTTT.

The CDR3 region is CASSWGQGGSNTGELFF. CDR3 nucleotide sequence: TGCGCCAGCAGCTGGGGACAGGGAGGATCGAACACCGGGGAGCTGTTTTTT. The chain has TRBV5-1 and TRBJ2-2; 9 bases are shared with TRBD1. J was trimmed by 0 bases and V by 3 bases; bases with no gene match: 6. Germline V gives CDR1 SGHRS, CDR2 YFSETQ. CDR3 length: 17 residues.

The genes are TRBV7-9 and TRBJ2-1, with D uncertain. Germline V lookup: CDR1 SEHNR, CDR2 FQNEAQ (reference sequence). The V end was cut by 4 bases, the J end by 13 bases, with 20 bases between. The CDR3 runs to 14 residues. The CDR3 here is CASSSEATQPHQFF. DNA of the CDR3: TGTGCCAGCAGCTCCGAGGCTACCCAGCCGCATCAGTTCTTC.

The chain carries TRBV6-5 and TRBJ2-7; 15 bases are a match to TRBD2. From germline, CDR1 is MNHEY and CDR2 SVGAGI. The trim removed 10 bases at V and 3 bases at J, leaving 7 bases unmatched. This CDR3 region has 15 residues. This CDR3 reads CATPGLAGGGYEQYF. The CDR3, as DNA: TGTGCCACCCCGGGACTAGCGGGAGGAGGCTACGAGCAGTACTTC.

The chain uses TRBV5-1 and TRBJ1-1; unclear D gene. This CDR3 contains 15 residues. V was shortened by 7 bases and J by 1 base, with 17 bases between the two germline ends. The germline CDR1 and CDR2 sequences are SGHRS and YFSETQ. CDR3 nucleotide sequence: TGCGCCAGCCGCACAACCAGTCGATCGAACACTGAAGCTTTCTTT. This encodes CASRTTSRSNTEAFF.

The chain employs TRBV18 and TRBJ2-5; D ambiguous. V lost 3 bases to trimming and J lost 3 bases, with 5 bases between them. The CDR3 has 12 amino acids. The germline CDR1 and CDR2 sequences are KGHSH and LQKENI. The CDR3 protein is CASSPNKETQYF. CDR3 bases: TGTGCCAGCTCACCGAACAAAGAGACCCAGTACTTC.

The chain couples TRBV2 to TRBJ1-4; D gene uncertain. The V end was cut by 9 bases, the J end by 3 bases, with 11 bases between. This CDR3 is 13 amino acids long. In germline, CDR1 is SNHLY, CDR2 FYNNEI. This chain's CDR3 is CARARIANEKLFF. DNA of the CDR3: TGTGCCAGAGCGAGGATTGCTAATGAAAAACTGTTTTTT.

The V call is TRBV2, the J call TRBJ2-7, with D tentatively TRBD1 (5 bases). V was shortened by 3 bases and J by 0 bases, with 9 bases between the two germline ends. Germline loops: CDR1 SNHLY, CDR2 FYNNEI. The CDR3 length is 14 residues. CDR3 sequence: CASSDRVHSYEQYV. The CDR3 DNA is TGTGCCAGCAGTGACAGGGTCCACTCCTACGAGCAGTACGTC.

This chain connects TRBV5-4 to TRBJ2-3; 11 bases are a match to TRBD1. Germline V lookup: CDR1 SGHNT, CDR2 YYREEE (reference sequence). There are 15 residues in the CDR3. Losses at the gene ends were 3 bases for V and 4 bases for J; bases not matched to a gene: 4. For the CDR3, the DNA is TGTGCCAGCAGCTCCCCGGGACAGGGGGCAGATACGCAGTATTTT. Protein product: CASSSPGQGADTQYF.

V gene TRBV19 combines with J gene TRBJ2-3, with no clear D. The CDR3 runs to 11 residues. V was clipped by 7 bases and J by 4 bases, with 6 bases between them. CDR1 LNHDA and CDR2 SQIVND come from the germline V gene (reference sequence). CDR3 coding DNA: TGTGCCAGTACAGGTGCAGATACGCAGTATTTT. Translated, it gives CASTGADTQYF.

This chain connects TRBV4-1 to TRBJ2-1, with D perhaps matching TRBD1 (5 bases). There are 16 residues in the CDR3. The V end lost 1 base, the J end lost 4 bases, and 14 bases lay between the germline ends. Per germline, CDR1 MGHRA and CDR2 YSYEKL. In DNA, the CDR3 is TGCGCCAGCAGCCAAGGAGACAGTAATCCATACAATGAGCAGTTCTTC. This encodes CASSQGDSNPYNEQFF.

The V gene is TRBV4-2, the J gene TRBJ2-5, with 8 bases identical to TRBD2. Trimming cost V 3 bases and J 5 bases; bases outside gene matches: 5. Germline V gene lookup returns CDR1 LGHNA and CDR2 YNFKEQ. This CDR3 is 14 amino acids long. The chain's CDR3 is CASSQSGGAETQYF. CDR3 sequence (DNA): TGTGCCAGCAGCCAGTCGGGAGGGGCCGAGACCCAGTACTTC.

This clone has a single count. The CDR3 sequence: CASSLIGGGNQPQHF. Written as DNA, the CDR3 is TGTGCCAGCAGTTTAATAGGGGGCGGCAATCAGCCCCAGCATTTT. V usage is TRBV28 and J usage is TRBJ1-5; TRBD1 agrees at 7 bases. Germline values: CDR1 MDHEN, CDR2 SYDVKM. The length of the CDR3 is 15 residues. Germline trimming cut 2 bases from V and 2 bases from J; bases unmatched to any gene: 3.

The V gene is TRBV9, the J gene TRBJ1-4; unclear D gene. The V gene's germline CDR1 is SGDLS and CDR2 YYNGEE. There are 13 residues in the CDR3. V was pared by 3 bases and J by 7 bases, with 10 bases between. CDR3 sequence (DNA): TGTGCCAGCAGCGGGCCCCGGAGTGAAAAACTGTTTTTT. The encoded protein is CASSGPRSEKLFF.